These T cell receptor beta chains were read from a single sample in a study of T cells after yellow fever vaccination. TCRdb re-derived calls from the 5' RACE reads in MiXCR, one entry per CDR3 protein. The repertoire has 100,000 to 150,000 distinct CDR3 sequences, more than 7.5% of them found once; the top ten carry under 40%. The sequencing here drew on CD8+ T cells sorted from PBMCs, taken on the day of the yellow fever booster vaccination. All receptors come from a man between 18 and 29 years old who received the YFV17D yellow fever vaccine. Each CDR3 is given with its conserved first and last residue. A D gene is named only where the DNA matches it firmly. Not all rows give a size; the values are once, few, many and, for expanded clones, a class.

TRBD1	14	TRBV25-1	TRBJ1-5	few	CASNTGGEDQPQHF	TGTGCCAGCAACACAGGGGGCGAAGATCAGCCCCAGCATTTT
TRBD2	16	TRBV4-1	TRBJ2-3	few	CASSHPRRGDQDTQYF	TGCGCCAGCAGCCACCCCAGGCGGGGGGATCAAGATACGCAGTATTTT
TRBD1	16	TRBV9	TRBJ1-1	few	CASSELGTGMNTEAFF	TGTGCCAGCAGCGAACTCGGGACAGGAATGAACACTGAAGCTTTCTTT
.	13	TRBV20-1	TRBJ2-5	few	CSAWRLDQETQYF	TGCAGTGCTTGGAGACTAGATCAAGAGACCCAGTACTTC
.	14	TRBV5-1	TRBJ2-7	few	CASSLRTEAYEQYF	TGCGCCAGCAGCTTGCGGACAGAGGCCTACGAGCAGTACTTC
.	14	TRBV20-1	TRBJ2-1	many	CSARWDWVPNEQFF	TGCAGTGCTAGGTGGGACTGGGTCCCGAATGAGCAGTTCTTC
TRBD1	16	TRBV12-3/TRBV12-4	TRBJ2-1	few	CASSLETGYMRNEQFF	TGTGCCAGCAGTTTAGAGACAGGGTATATGCGCAATGAGCAGTTCTTC
.	16	TRBV15	TRBJ2-1	many	CATSRDLAGSYNEQFF	TGTGCCACCAGCAGAGATCTCGCGGGGTCCTACAATGAGCAGTTCTTC
.	12	TRBV15	TRBJ2-1	few	CATSKRVNEQFF	TGTGCCACCAGCAAACGCGTCAATGAGCAGTTCTTC
TRBD1	14	TRBV9	TRBJ1-2	few	CASSSGTGVDGYTF	TGTGCCAGCAGCTCCGGGACAGGGGTAGATGGCTACACCTTC
.	13	TRBV7-3	TRBJ2-5	few	CASSSLARETQYF	TGTGCCAGCAGCTCTTTAGCGAGGGAGACCCAGTACTTC
TRBD2	15	TRBV7-6	TRBJ2-1	few	CASSQTGTIYNEQFF	TGTGCCAGCAGCCAAACCGGGACTATTTACAATGAGCAGTTCTTC
TRBD1	14	TRBV7-6	TRBJ2-5	.	CASRDPGQQETQYF	TGTGCCAGCAGGGACCCGGGACAGCAAGAGACCCAGTACTTC
TRBD1	15	TRBV6-5	TRBJ1-1	many	CASSRLQGRGTEAFF	TGTGCCAGCAGTCGTCTACAGGGGCGAGGGACTGAAGCTTTCTTT
.	13	TRBV15	TRBJ1-2	.	CATSRLSEAGYTF	TGTGCCACCAGCAGACTCTCAGAGGCTGGCTACACCTTC
TRBD1	18	TRBV4-1	TRBJ1-1	.	CASSQVASGTGRMDEAFF	TGCGCCAGCAGCCAAGTAGCCTCCGGGACAGGGAGGATGGATGAAGCTTTCTTT
.	14	TRBV4-3	TRBJ2-1	.	CASSQDVSYNEQFF	TGCGCCAGCAGCCAAGACGTATCCTACAATGAGCAGTTCTTC
.	12	TRBV9	TRBJ2-2	few	CASSKNTGELFF	TGTGCCAGCAGTAAAAATACCGGGGAGCTGTTTTTT
.	18	TRBV4-2	TRBJ1-2	.	CASSQEEGDRISNYGYTF	TGTGCCAGCAGCCAAGAAGAAGGCGACAGGATATCCAACTATGGCTACACCTTC
.	14	TRBV27	TRBJ1-2	.	CASTAQGAGVGYTF	TGTGCCAGCACTGCGCAGGGAGCCGGAGTTGGCTACACCTTC
.	15	TRBV4-3	TRBJ2-5	.	CASSQDFGEQETQYF	TGCGCCAGCAGCCAAGATTTCGGTGAACAAGAGACCCAGTACTTC
TRBD1	17	TRBV5-4	TRBJ1-1	.	CASSLSGRGLRDTEAFF	TGTGCCAGCAGCTTGTCGGGCAGGGGGCTTAGGGACACTGAAGCTTTCTTT
.	14	TRBV5-1	TRBJ1-1	.	CASSGADLNTEAFF	TGCGCCAGCAGCGGAGCTGATTTGAACACTGAAGCTTTCTTT
.	14	TRBV7-9	TRBJ2-5	few	CASSGEDIGIAQYF	TGTGCCAGCAGCGGAGAGGACATCGGGATAGCCCAGTACTTC
.	17	TRBV19	TRBJ1-4	.	CASSTSPPGFTDEKLFF	TGTGCCAGTAGTACCTCACCCCCAGGTTTTACTGATGAAAAACTGTTTTTT
TRBD2	15	TRBV4-2	TRBJ2-3	few	CASSQTGGVTDTQYF	TGTGCCAGCAGCCAGACGGGGGGGGTAACAGATACGCAGTATTTT
.	13	TRBV11-2	TRBJ1-2	many	CASSLPDDYGYTF	TGTGCCAGCAGCTTGCCGGATGACTATGGCTACACCTTC
.	15	TRBV7-3	TRBJ2-3	.	CASSLMGGSTDTQYF	TGTGCCAGCAGCTTAATGGGGGGCAGCACAGATACGCAGTATTTT
.	14	TRBV5-6	TRBJ2-5	few	CASSSGRDVETQYF	TGTGCCAGCAGTTCGGGCAGGGATGTCGAGACCCAGTACTTC
TRBD2	17	TRBV15	TRBJ2-5	once	CATSPRWLAGGKETQYF	TGTGCCACCAGCCCCCGTTGGCTAGCGGGGGGAAAAGAGACCCAGTACTTC
.	16	TRBV4-3	TRBJ2-7	.	CASSQGSGRSRHEQYF	TGCGCCAGCAGCCAAGGCTCAGGGAGAAGCCGCCACGAGCAGTACTTC
TRBD1	14	TRBV5-4	TRBJ2-3	.	CASSSEGAGDTQYF	TGTGCCAGCAGCTCCGAGGGGGCGGGAGATACGCAGTATTTT
.	13	TRBV5-1	TRBJ2-7	few	CASRDTDPYEQYF	TGCGCCAGCAGGGATACGGATCCATACGAGCAGTACTTC
.	11	TRBV29-1	TRBJ1-1	few	CSVPEDTEAFF	TGCAGCGTCCCGGAGGACACTGAAGCTTTCTTT
.	11	TRBV6-6	TRBJ2-2	.	CASRQGGELFF	TGTGCCAGCAGACAGGGAGGGGAGCTGTTTTTT
TRBD2	16	TRBV27	TRBJ2-1	few	CASSLIGGGSYNEQFF	TGTGCCAGCAGTTTAATCGGGGGGGGCTCCTACAATGAGCAGTTCTTC
TRBD1	13	TRBV20-1	TRBJ1-2	many	CSGTTTGGYGYTF	TGCAGTGGCACGACGACAGGGGGCTATGGCTACACCTTC
.	14	TRBV6-2/TRBV6-3	TRBJ2-6	few	CASSYSVGGSGSTF	TGTGCCAGCAGTTACTCGGTCGGAGGGTCCGGTTCGACTTTC
.	14	TRBV20-1	TRBJ1-6	many	CSARGGTWTSPLHF	TGCAGTGCTAGAGGGGGGACCTGGACTTCACCCCTCCACTTT
.	17	TRBV27	TRBJ1-6	few	CASSRAGSSSYNSPLHF	TGTGCCAGCAGTCGGGCGGGCAGTAGCTCCTATAATTCACCCCTCCACTTT
.	13	TRBV7-8	TRBJ2-1	.	CASSGGSGNEQFF	TGTGCCAGCTCCGGGGGTAGCGGCAATGAGCAGTTCTTC
.	15	TRBV19	TRBJ2-7	.	CASSISGTASYEQYF	TGTGCCAGTAGTATCTCCGGGACGGCGTCCTACGAGCAGTACTTC
TRBD2	15	TRBV4-3	TRBJ2-1	.	CASSQGLDSYNEQFF	TGCGCCAGCAGCCAGGGACTAGACTCCTACAATGAGCAGTTCTTC